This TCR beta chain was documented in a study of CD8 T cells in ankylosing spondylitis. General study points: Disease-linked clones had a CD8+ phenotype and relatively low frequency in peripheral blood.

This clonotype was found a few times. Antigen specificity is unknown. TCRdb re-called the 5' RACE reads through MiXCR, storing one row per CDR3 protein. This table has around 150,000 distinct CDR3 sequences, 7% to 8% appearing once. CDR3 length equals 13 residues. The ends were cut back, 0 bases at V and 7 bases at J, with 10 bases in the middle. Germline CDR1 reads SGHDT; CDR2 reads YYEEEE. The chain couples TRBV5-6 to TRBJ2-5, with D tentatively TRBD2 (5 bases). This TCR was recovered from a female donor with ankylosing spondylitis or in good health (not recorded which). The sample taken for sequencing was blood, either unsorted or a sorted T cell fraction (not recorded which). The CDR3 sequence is CASSLGTAGTQYF. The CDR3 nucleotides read TGTGCCAGCAGCTTGGGGACTGCGGGGACCCAGTACTTC.